A single sample is the source of the 13 T cell receptor beta chains below, sequenced in a study of blood T cell repertoires in COVID-19. Repertoires were generated with immunoSEQ multiplex PCR, while TCRdb's copy carries only in-frame clones and drops some. This sample yields approximately 270,000 clones, of which about nine tenths are seen a single time; under 2.5% belongs to the top ten. The sample taken for sequencing was peripheral blood. The receptors were gathered from a man between 50 and 59 years old with acute or convalescent COVID-19.

In its sample, this clone was seen once. The chain combines TRBV3-1 (or the pseudogene TRBV3-2) with TRBJ2-2; 10 bases agree with TRBD2. Germline V gene data show CDR1 as LGHDT and CDR2 as YNNKEL (reference sequence). The J segment lost 5 bases and the V segment lost 4 bases, leaving 7 bases of the junction unmatched. The CDR3 contains 16 residues. CDR3: CASSRTSGARTGELFF. In DNA form, the CDR3 reads TGTGCCAGCAGCCGAACTAGCGGGGCAAGGACCGGGGAGCTGTTTTTT.

V is TRBV7-6 and J is TRBJ2-2; the match to TRBD2 covers 7 bases. This CDR3 has 16 residues. Germline CDR1 reads SGHVS; CDR2 reads FNYEAQ. Unmatched junction bases numbered 9, after V lost 4 bases and J lost 4 bases. The CDR3 spells CASSYPGGLGTGELFF. Written as DNA, the CDR3 is TGTGCCAGCAGCTATCCCGGGGGGTTGGGCACCGGGGAGCTGTTTTTT.

This chain uses TRBV3-1 (or the pseudogene TRBV3-2) with TRBJ2-5; maybe TRBD2 (6 bases). V was trimmed by 4 bases and J by 1 base, leaving 13 bases between them. The CDR3 consists of 15 residues. Germline assignment: CDR1 LGHDT and CDR2 YNNKEL (reference sequence). CDR3 bases: TGTGCCAGCAGCCCCCGGAGGGAAGGCCAAGAGACCCAGTACTTC. It yields the protein CASSPRREGQETQYF.

The rearrangement joins TRBV30 to TRBJ1-1; D is possibly TRBD1 (6 bases). Trimming shortened V by 7 bases and J by 0 bases, and 12 bases separated the two germline ends. Germline loops: CDR1 GTSNPN, CDR2 SVGIG (reference sequence). The CDR3 has 13 amino acids. In DNA, the CDR3 is TGTGCCTCCCCAGGGGCGGTGAACACTGAAGCTTTCTTT. It encodes CASPGAVNTEAFF.

The chain carries TRBV7-6 and TRBJ1-1; 8 bases match TRBD1. The CDR3 is 15 amino acids. Germline assignment: CDR1 SGHVS and CDR2 FNYEAQ. V dropped 0 bases and J dropped 4; count of bases not matched to a gene: 4. CDR3: CASSLARDRGTEAFF. CDR3 nucleotides: TGTGCCAGCAGCTTAGCGCGAGACAGGGGCACTGAAGCTTTCTTT. Full variable domain (outside the CDR3, taken from reference TRBV7-6 and TRBJ1-1): GAGVSQSPRYKVTKRGQDVALRCDPISGHVSLYWYRQALGQGPEFLTYFNYEAQQDKSGLPNDRFSAERPEGSISTLTIQRTEQRDSAMYRCASSLARDRGTEAFFGQGTRLTVV.

This chain joins TRBV6-5 and TRBJ2-5, with a weak D call TRBD1 (6 bases). This CDR3 is 14 amino acids long. With 0 bases removed from V and 5 bases from J, the gap between germline ends came to 10 bases. Germline V CDR1 and CDR2: MNHEY, SVGAGI. As DNA, the CDR3 is TGTGCCAGCAGTTACTCCACAGGGCGGGAGACCCAGTACTTC. Its protein product is CASSYSTGRETQYF.

The chain combines TRBV28 with TRBJ1-1; D perhaps matches TRBD1 (5 bases). Trimming cost V 5 bases and J 1 base, with 17 bases left between them. The CDR3 covers 16 residues. Germline V gene data show CDR1 as MDHEN and CDR2 as SYDVKM. CDR3 in DNA: TGTGCCAGCAGTCGACCCGATCGACAGTGGAACACTGAAGCTTTCTTT. Its translation is CASSRPDRQWNTEAFF.

The chain has TRBV11-3 and TRBJ2-2; the D is unclear. Germline assignment: CDR1 SGHNT and CDR2 YENEEA. V shed 5 bases and J shed 4 bases, with 8 bases lying between them. The CDR3 runs 13 residues. The CDR3 DNA is TGTGCCAGCAGCCGACTCGCCACCGGGGAGCTGTTTTTT. Translated: CASSRLATGELFF. Looking up the rest from reference TRBV11-3 and TRBJ2-2 gives the full variable domain: EAGVVQSPRYKIIEKKQPVAFWCNPISGHNTLYWYLQNLGQGPELLIRYENEEAVDDSQLPKDRFSAERLKGVDSTLKIQPAELGDSAVYLCASSRLATGELFFGEGSRLTVL.

The V and J genes are TRBV5-8 and TRBJ2-7; tentative D call: TRBD1 (5 bases). The CDR3 runs to 15 residues. The V end was cut by 2 bases, the J end by 5 bases, with 17 bases between. Germline V gene sequence: CDR1 SGHTS, CDR2 YDEGEE. The DNA for the CDR3 is TGTGCCAGCAGCTTAGGGGATACCTTGGCCAACGAGCAGTACTTC. It translates to CASSLGDTLANEQYF.

This rearrangement joins TRBV2 to TRBJ1-6; D gene uncertain. Trimming took off 3 bases at V and 4 bases at J, with 10 bases between the two ends. The germline gives CDR1 SNHLY, CDR2 FYNNEI. CDR3 length equals 15 residues. In DNA, the CDR3 is TGTGCCAGCAGTGATTTAGAGTTTTATAATTCACCCCTCCACTTT. Translated: CASSDLEFYNSPLHF.

CDR3 DNA sequence: TGCAGCGTTGAAGGTGATAGTCTGGCCCAGCATTTT. Its translation: CSVEGDSLAQHF. The chain employs TRBV29-1 and TRBJ1-5; D is unresolved. Germline CDR1 and CDR2: SQVTM and ANQGSEA. The CDR3 extends over 12 amino acids. Trimming removed 1 base at V and 11 bases at J, with 12 bases between.

This sequence joins TRBV19 and TRBJ2-1; TRBD2 agrees at 11 bases. The germline V gene encodes CDR1 LNHDA and CDR2 SQIVND (reference sequence). The junction had 10 bases not matched to a gene; V was cut back by 10 bases and J by 2 bases. The CDR3 length is 16 residues. The CDR3 DNA is TGTGCCACCCAGGGTAGCGGGGGGGTCACCTACAATGAGCAGTTCTTC. This codes for CATQGSGGVTYNEQFF.

The rearrangement joins TRBV30 to TRBJ1-6; a weak D match, TRBD1 (5 bases). Germline values: CDR1 GTSNPN, CDR2 SVGIG (reference sequence). Deletions cut 4 bases from V and 5 bases from J, with 9 bases between. This CDR3 is 13 amino acids long. In DNA, the CDR3 is TGTGCCTGGAAAAGACAGCATAATTCACCCCTCCACTTT. It specifies CAWKRQHNSPLHF.